The 25 T cell receptor beta chains reported below all come from one sample, sequenced in a study of cytomegalovirus exposure and HLA in healthy donors. This PCR relied on a set of 60 Vbeta primers and 13 Jbeta primers. Sequencing used immunoSEQ multiplex PCR; TCRdb keeps in-frame clones, though not all of them. This sample has fewer than 200,000 clones; 60% to 85% occur once, and the top ten carry 0.65% to 0.85%. The sequencing input was PBMCs. The receptors stem from a female donor in good health and CMV-seronegative.

This clone was seen more than once but under ten times. CDR3 protein: CASSFFPRPQHF. CDR3 sequence (DNA): TGTGCCAGCAGTTTTTTCCCCCGGCCCCAGCATTTT. This chain joins TRBV28 and TRBJ1-5; no reliable D call. Trimming left V 3 bases short and J 9 bases short, with 9 bases between. Germline CDR1 is MDHEN and CDR2 is SYDVKM. The CDR3 is made up of 12 amino acids.

The chain combines TRBV25-1 with TRBJ1-6; D may be TRBD1 (5 bases). V dropped 2 bases and J dropped 14 bases, with 13 bases sitting between them. The CDR3 has 13 amino acids. CDR1 MGHDK and CDR2 SYGVNS come from the germline V gene. The CDR3 protein is CASSEGGFGTLHF. CDR3 coding DNA: TGTGCCAGCAGTGAAGGGGGGTTCGGAACCCTCCACTTT. The variable domain in full, with the rest retrieved from reference TRBV25-1 and TRBJ1-6, is EADIYQTPRYLVIGTGKKITLECSQTMGHDKMYWYQQDPGMELHLIHYSYGVNSTEKGDLSSESTVSRIRTEHFPLTLESARPSHTSQYLCASSEGGFGTLHFGNGTRLTVT.

Notes on this clone: An end of the junction does not agree with germline; a read error may underlie this. The CDR3 nucleotides read TGTGCCAGCAGTGTGCTAGCGGGGGGCCGGGGGGCCAACGGCCTGACTTTC. As protein: CASSVLAGGRGANGLTF. The chain has TRBV2 and TRBJ2-6; 11 bases match TRBD2. The CDR3 consists of 17 residues. From germline, CDR1 is SNHLY and CDR2 FYNNEI.

The gene calls are TRBV2 and TRBJ2-7; no clear D. The CDR3 totals 14 residues. The V and J ends lost 6 bases and 0 bases respectively, with 12 bases between them. Germline V gives CDR1 SNHLY, CDR2 FYNNEI. Here the CDR3 reads CASRRHLSSYEQYF. The CDR3 DNA follows: TGTGCCAGCAGAAGACACTTAAGCTCCTACGAGCAGTACTTC.

V and J are TRBV6-1 and TRBJ2-7; D remains ambiguous. Trimming took off 0 bases at V and 6 bases at J, with 6 bases between the two ends. CDR1 is MNHNS and CDR2 is SASEGT in the germline V gene. There are 12 residues in the CDR3. The CDR3 bases are TGTGCCAGCAGTGAAGCGCTGAGCGAGCAGTACTTC. It yields the protein CASSEALSEQYF.

The chain has TRBV7-9 and TRBJ1-1; D remains unclear. Trimming pared 1 base from V and 8 bases from J, leaving 11 bases between. Germline V gives CDR1 SEHNR, CDR2 FQNEAQ (reference sequence). This CDR3 has 13 amino acids. The DNA for the CDR3 is TGTGCCAGCAGCTTAGAAACGGCGGGGGAAGCTTTCTTT. Its protein product is CASSLETAGEAFF.

Comment on this clone: One junction end does not reproduce the germline sequence, and a read error may be involved. This rearrangement joins TRBV7-7 to TRBJ2-2; tentative D call: TRBD1 (5 bases). The CDR3 totals 15 residues. Per germline, CDR1 SSHAT and CDR2 FNYEAQ (reference sequence). CDR3 in amino acids: CASSLDRQFGGELFF. The CDR3, as DNA: TGTGCTAGCAGCTTAGATCGACAGTTCGGTGGGGAGCTGTTTTTT.

The chain has TRBV19 and TRBJ2-7; TRBD1 is a possible D gene (5 bases). Germline V gives CDR1 LNHDA, CDR2 SQIVND (reference sequence). This CDR3 is built from 13 residues. Trimming shortened V by 5 bases and J by 2 bases, and 10 bases separated the two germline ends. The CDR3 region is CASSLKQAYEQYF. DNA for the CDR3: TGTGCCAGTAGTCTAAAACAGGCCTACGAGCAGTACTTC.

There are a few counts of this clone. The chain is built from TRBV29-1 and TRBJ1-1; D unresolved. The CDR3 covers 11 residues. Germline CDR1 is SQVTM and CDR2 is ANQGSEA. The ends were cut back, 4 bases at V and 6 bases at J, with 9 bases in the middle. This chain's CDR3 is CSVVGPPEAFF. Written as DNA, the CDR3 is TGCAGCGTTGTGGGCCCACCTGAAGCTTTCTTT.

V gene TRBV25-1 combines with J gene TRBJ1-4, with a possible D match to TRBD1 (5 bases). CDR3 size: 16 residues. Germline CDR1 MGHDK, CDR2 SYGVNS. Trimming left V 1 base short and J 0 bases short, with 9 bases between. DNA of the CDR3: TGTGCCAGCAGTGAATCTTTAGGGGCAACTAATGAAAAACTGTTTTTT. This sequence encodes CASSESLGATNEKLFF.

A few counts support this clone. The chain links TRBV29-1 to TRBJ2-7; weak D call: TRBD2 (5 bases). Germline V lookup: CDR1 SQVTM, CDR2 ANQGSEA. This CDR3 spans 12 amino acids. Trimming cost V 8 bases and J 1 base, with 12 bases left between them. CDR3 amino acids: CSIWTPSYEQYF. Here the CDR3 DNA reads TGCAGCATCTGGACTCCTTCCTACGAGCAGTACTTC.

The chain has TRBV19 and TRBJ2-7; the D gene is possibly TRBD1 (5 bases). V shed 3 bases and J shed 0 bases, with 15 bases lying between them. This CDR3 contains 16 residues. Per germline, CDR1 LNHDA and CDR2 SQIVND (reference sequence). CDR3 bases: TGTGCCAGTAGTATGTCGGTTTTTACAGGCTCCTACGAGCAGTACTTC. This sequence encodes CASSMSVFTGSYEQYF.

The rearrangement joins TRBV5-5 to TRBJ2-5; D perhaps matches TRBD1 (5 bases). Trimming pared 4 bases from V and 0 bases from J, leaving 19 bases between. Germline-derived CDR1 and CDR2 are SGHKS and YYEKEE (reference sequence). This CDR3 region has 17 residues. CDR3 nucleotide sequence: TGTGCCAGCAGCCCCCACCGACAGACCAACCACCAAGAGACCCAGTACTTC. Translation gives CASSPHRQTNHQETQYF.

This clone has a single count. The V call is TRBV4-3, the J call TRBJ2-1; 13 nucleotides line up with TRBD2. V lost 0 bases, J lost 8 bases, and 4 bases stayed unmatched. This CDR3 spans 16 amino acids. The germline CDR1 and CDR2 sequences are LGHNA and YSLEER. The CDR3, as DNA: TGCGCCAGCAGCCAAGATTGGACTAGCGGGAGTGATGAGCAGTTCTTC. This translates into CASSQDWTSGSDEQFF.

The chain combines TRBV11-3 with TRBJ2-2; D might be TRBD2 (5 bases). Trimming took off 5 bases at V and 2 bases at J, with 12 bases between the two ends. The V gene's germline CDR1 is SGHNT and CDR2 YENEEA. This CDR3 region has 15 residues. CDR3 residues: CASSPSRENTGELFF. DNA of the CDR3: TGTGCCAGCAGCCCCAGCCGGGAAAACACCGGGGAGCTGTTTTTT.

This chain uses TRBV11-1 with TRBJ1-1; D remains ambiguous. Germline V gives CDR1 SGHAT, CDR2 FQDESV (reference sequence). CDR3 length: 14 residues. The V end was cut by 3 bases, the J end by 0 bases, with 8 bases between. CDR3 sequence (DNA): TGTGCCAGCAGCTTGCGGAACATGAACACTGAAGCTTTCTTT. Translated, it gives CASSLRNMNTEAFF. The whole variable domain, filled in from reference TRBV11-1 and TRBJ1-1, reads EAEVAQSPRYKITEKSQAVAFWCDPISGHATLYWYRQILGQGPELLVQFQDESVVDDSQLPKDRFSAERLKGVDSTLKIQPAELGDSAMYLCASSLRNMNTEAFFGQGTRLTVV.

This rearrangement joins TRBV7-3 to TRBJ2-2; D perhaps matches TRBD2 (7 bases). Trimming pared 2 bases from V and 6 bases from J, leaving 10 bases between. CDR1 SGHTA and CDR2 FQGTGA come from the germline V gene. The CDR3 is 14 amino acids. CDR3 in amino acids: CASSLRGAPGELFF. CDR3 coding DNA: TGTGCCAGCAGCTTACGGGGGGCTCCCGGGGAGCTGTTTTTT.

In DNA form, the CDR3 reads TGTGCCAGCAGCCCTGAGGGCAGGGGGCTTAACTATGGCTACACCTTC. Its protein is CASSPEGRGLNYGYTF. The chain employs TRBV7-9 and TRBJ1-2; 8 positions agree with TRBD1. Trimming cost V 5 bases and J 1 base; bases outside gene matches: 9. From germline, CDR1 is SEHNR and CDR2 FQNEAQ (reference sequence). The CDR3 consists of 16 residues.

This clone came up a few times. The chain joins TRBV5-6 to TRBJ1-2; TRBD1 matches at 8 bases. This CDR3 has 15 residues. Trimming cost V 0 bases and J 4 bases; bases outside gene matches: 5. From germline, CDR1 is SGHDT and CDR2 YYEEEE. Here the CDR3 DNA reads TGTGCCAGCAGCTTGGGGTCAGGGGGCAGCTATGGCTACACCTTC. Translated: CASSLGSGGSYGYTF.

The chain couples TRBV29-1 to TRBJ1-2; TRBD1 matches at 7 bases. The CDR3 totals 11 residues. After removal of 8 bases from V and 6 bases from J, the junction contained 6 bases not matched to a gene. In germline, CDR1 is SQVTM, CDR2 ANQGSEA. For the CDR3, the DNA is TGCAGCTTGACAGGGACCCATGGCTACACCTTC. This sequence encodes CSLTGTHGYTF.

The chain joins TRBV29-1 to TRBJ1-4; tentatively, D is TRBD1 (6 bases). Germline V gene data show CDR1 as SQVTM and CDR2 as ANQGSEA. Deletions cut 4 bases from V and 4 bases from J, with 10 bases between. The CDR3 is 13 residues long. CDR3 residues: CSVARTVNEKLFF. The DNA for the CDR3 is TGCAGCGTTGCCCGGACAGTTAATGAAAAACTGTTTTTT.

This clone came up once. The rearrangement uses TRBV6-5 and TRBJ1-2, with TRBD1 identical over 7 bases. The CDR3 is 13 amino acids. Germline V lookup: CDR1 MNHEY, CDR2 SVGAGI. The V segment lost 2 bases and the J segment 8 bases; nucleotides outside the gene matches: 5. CDR3 in DNA: TGTGCCAGCAGTTACGGGGACAGAGGAGGCTACACCTTC. Its translation is CASSYGDRGGYTF.

Turning to this clone: The junction departs from the called germline gene at one end, perhaps through a read error. The CDR3 DNA reads TGTGCCACGGTGGAGTCCTCCCACGAGCAGTACTTC. This translates into CATVESSHEQYF. The V and J genes are TRBV7-9 and TRBJ2-7; D is undetermined. The CDR3 has 12 residues. The germline V gene encodes CDR1 SEHNR and CDR2 FQNEAQ (reference sequence).

The chain is built from TRBV18 and TRBJ2-5; D possibly corresponds to TRBD2 (6 bases). V dropped 1 base and J dropped 0 bases, with 18 bases sitting between them. The germline V gene has CDR1 KGHSH and CDR2 LQKENI. The CDR3 is 18 amino acids. As DNA, the CDR3 is TGTGCCAGCTCACCACGGCAACCGGGACGGGAGTACCAAGAGACCCAGTACTTC. It is translated as CASSPRQPGREYQETQYF.

The rearrangement joins TRBV19 to TRBJ1-5; D uncertain. The germline V gene has CDR1 LNHDA and CDR2 SQIVND (reference sequence). V was clipped by 8 bases and J by 0 bases, with 14 bases between them. The CDR3 is 15 residues long. As DNA, the CDR3 is TGTGCCAGTCAGTTTCAGTCGAATAGCAATCAGCCCCAGCATTTT. Its translation is CASQFQSNSNQPQHF.